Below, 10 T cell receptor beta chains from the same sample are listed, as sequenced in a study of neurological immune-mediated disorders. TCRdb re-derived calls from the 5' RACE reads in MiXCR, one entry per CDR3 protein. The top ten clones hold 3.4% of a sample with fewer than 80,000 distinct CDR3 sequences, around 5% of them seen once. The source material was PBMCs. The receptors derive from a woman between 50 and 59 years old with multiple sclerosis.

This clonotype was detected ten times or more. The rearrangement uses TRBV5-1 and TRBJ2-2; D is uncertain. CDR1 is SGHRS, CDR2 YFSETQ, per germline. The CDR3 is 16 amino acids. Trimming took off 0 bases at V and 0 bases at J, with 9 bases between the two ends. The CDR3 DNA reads TGCGCCAGCAGCTTGGGAGGCACTACGAACACCGGGGAGCTGTTTTTT. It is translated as CASSLGGTTNTGELFF.

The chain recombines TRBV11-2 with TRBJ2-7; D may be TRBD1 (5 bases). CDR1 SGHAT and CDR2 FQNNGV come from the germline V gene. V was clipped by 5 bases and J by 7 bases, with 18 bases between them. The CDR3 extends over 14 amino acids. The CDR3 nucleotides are TGTGCCAGCAGCGTTTCCCAGGGTTGGAAAGAGCAGTACTTC. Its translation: CASSVSQGWKEQYF.

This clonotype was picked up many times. CDR3 loop: CASSSTSGVTGELFF. CDR3 nucleotides: TGCGCCAGCAGCTCGACTAGCGGGGTAACCGGGGAGCTGTTTTTT. The chain has TRBV5-1 and TRBJ2-2; 11 nucleotides align to TRBD2. Trimming at V came to 3 bases and at J to 5 bases, leaving 3 bases not matched to a gene. Germline CDR1 SGHRS, CDR2 YFSETQ. The CDR3 runs 15 residues.

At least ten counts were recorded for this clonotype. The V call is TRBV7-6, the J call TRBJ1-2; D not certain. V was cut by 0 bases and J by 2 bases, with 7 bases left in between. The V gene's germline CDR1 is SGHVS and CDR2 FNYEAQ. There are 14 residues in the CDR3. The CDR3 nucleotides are TGTGCCAGCAGCTTAGCGGGATCCAACTATGGCTACACCTTC. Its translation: CASSLAGSNYGYTF.

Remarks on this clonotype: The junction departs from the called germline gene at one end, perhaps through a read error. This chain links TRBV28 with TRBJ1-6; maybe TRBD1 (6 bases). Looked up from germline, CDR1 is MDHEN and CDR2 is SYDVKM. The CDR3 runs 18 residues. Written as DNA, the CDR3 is TGTGCCAGCAGCTCTATTCGACTGGGACACCCGGTGGATTCACCCCTCAACTTT. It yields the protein CASSSIRLGHPVDSPLNF. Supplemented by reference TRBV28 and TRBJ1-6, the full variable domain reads DVKVTQSSRYLVKRTGEKVFLECVQDMDHENMFWYRQDPGLGLRLIYFSYDVKMKEKGDIPEGYSVSREKKERFSLILESASTNQTSMYLCASSSIRLGHPVDSPLNFGNGTRLTVT.

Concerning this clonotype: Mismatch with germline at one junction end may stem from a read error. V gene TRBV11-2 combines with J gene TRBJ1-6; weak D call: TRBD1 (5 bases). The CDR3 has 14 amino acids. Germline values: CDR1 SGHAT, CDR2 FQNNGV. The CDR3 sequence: CASSLGGTNSPLNF. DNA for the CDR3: TGTGCCAGCAGCTTAGGAGGGACTAATTCACCCCTCAACTTT.

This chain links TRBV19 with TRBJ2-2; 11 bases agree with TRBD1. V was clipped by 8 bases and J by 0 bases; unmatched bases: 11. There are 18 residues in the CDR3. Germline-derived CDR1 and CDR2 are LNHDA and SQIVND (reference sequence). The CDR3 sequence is CASQSRDRGSANTGELFF. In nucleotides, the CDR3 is TGTGCCAGTCAATCTAGGGACAGGGGGTCCGCGAACACCGGGGAGCTGTTTTTT. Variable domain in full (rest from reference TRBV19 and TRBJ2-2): DGGITQSPKYLFRKEGQNVTLSCEQNLNHDAMYWYRQDPGQGLRLIYYSQIVNDFQKGDIAEGYSVSREKKESFPLTVTSAQKNPTAFYLCASQSRDRGSANTGELFFGEGSRLTVL.

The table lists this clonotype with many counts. The CDR3 coding sequence is TGCAGTGCTAGAGAGGCAGGGGGAAATGGCTACACCTTC. This gives the protein CSAREAGGNGYTF. The chain couples TRBV20-1 to TRBJ1-2; 7 bases map to TRBD1. CDR3 length equals 13 residues. The V segment lost 0 bases and the J segment 6 bases; nucleotides outside the gene matches: 4. Germline V gene lookup returns CDR1 DFQATT and CDR2 SNEGSKA (reference sequence).

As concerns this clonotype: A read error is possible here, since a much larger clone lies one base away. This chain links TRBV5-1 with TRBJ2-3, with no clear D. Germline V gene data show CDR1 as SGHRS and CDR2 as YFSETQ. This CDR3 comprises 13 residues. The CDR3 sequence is CASSLEVRDTHYF. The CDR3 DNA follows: TGCGCCAGCAGCTTGGAAGTTAGAGATACGCATTATTTT.

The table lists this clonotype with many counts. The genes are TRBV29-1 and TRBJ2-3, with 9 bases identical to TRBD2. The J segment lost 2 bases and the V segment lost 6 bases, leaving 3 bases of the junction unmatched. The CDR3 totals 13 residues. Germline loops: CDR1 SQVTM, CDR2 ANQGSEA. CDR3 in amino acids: CSVAGGYTDTQYF. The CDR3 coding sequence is TGCAGCGTAGCGGGGGGATACACAGATACGCAGTATTTT.